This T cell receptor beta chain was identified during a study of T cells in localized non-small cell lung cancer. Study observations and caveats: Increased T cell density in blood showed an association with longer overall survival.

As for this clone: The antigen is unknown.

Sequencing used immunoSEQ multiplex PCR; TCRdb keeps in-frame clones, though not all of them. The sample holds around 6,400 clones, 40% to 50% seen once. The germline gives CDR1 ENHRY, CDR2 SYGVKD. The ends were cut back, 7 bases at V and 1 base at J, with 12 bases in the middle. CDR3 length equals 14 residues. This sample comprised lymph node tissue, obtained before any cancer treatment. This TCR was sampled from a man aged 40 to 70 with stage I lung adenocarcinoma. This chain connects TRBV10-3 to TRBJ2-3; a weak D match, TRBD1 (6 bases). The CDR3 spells CAIKGGYGTDTQYF. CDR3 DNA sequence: TGTGCCATCAAAGGGGGATACGGCACAGATACGCAGTATTTT.